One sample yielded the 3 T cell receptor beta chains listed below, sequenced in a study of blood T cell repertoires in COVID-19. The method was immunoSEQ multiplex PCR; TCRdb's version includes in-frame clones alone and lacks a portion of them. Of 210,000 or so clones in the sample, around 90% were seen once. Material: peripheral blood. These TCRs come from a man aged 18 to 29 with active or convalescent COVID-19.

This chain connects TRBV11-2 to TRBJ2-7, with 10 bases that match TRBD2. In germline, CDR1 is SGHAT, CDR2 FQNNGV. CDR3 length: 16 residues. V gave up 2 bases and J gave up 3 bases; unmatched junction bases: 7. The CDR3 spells CASSLSELAGYYEQYF. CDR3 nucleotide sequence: TGTGCCAGCAGCTTATCCGAACTAGCGGGGTACTACGAGCAGTACTTC.

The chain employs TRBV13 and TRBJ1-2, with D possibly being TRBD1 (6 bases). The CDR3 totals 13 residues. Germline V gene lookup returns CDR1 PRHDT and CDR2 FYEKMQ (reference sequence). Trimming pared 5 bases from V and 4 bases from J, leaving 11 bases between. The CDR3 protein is CASSRTDSYGYTF. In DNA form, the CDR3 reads TGTGCCAGCAGCCGGACGGACAGCTATGGCTACACCTTC.

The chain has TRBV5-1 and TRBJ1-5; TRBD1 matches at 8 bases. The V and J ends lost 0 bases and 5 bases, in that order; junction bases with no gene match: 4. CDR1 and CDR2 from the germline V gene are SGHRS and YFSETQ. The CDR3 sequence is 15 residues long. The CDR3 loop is CASSLDTGGYQPQHF. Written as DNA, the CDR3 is TGCGCCAGCAGCTTGGATACAGGGGGTTATCAGCCCCAGCATTTT. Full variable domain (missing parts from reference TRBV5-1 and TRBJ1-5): KAGVTQTPRYLIKTRGQQVTLSCSPISGHRSVSWYQQTPGQGLQFLFEYFSETQRNKGNFPGRFSGRQFSNSRSEMNVSTLELGDSALYLCASSLDTGGYQPQHFGDGTRLSIL.